The 12 T cell receptor beta chains below come from one sample, sequenced in a study of PD-1 blockade in classical Hodgkin lymphoma. Time point noted: cycle 4 day 1 (C4D1), after 6 weeks of nivolumab. All trial patients relapsed after autologous stem cell transplantation. Profiling relied on immunoSEQ multiplex PCR, and the TCRdb table lists in-frame clones only, not all of them. In the table there are tens of thousands of clones, about 89% of which are singletons. The sequences come from peripheral blood mononuclear cells (PBMCs), collected before the fourth cycle of nivolumab. Every receptor here comes from a human donor with classical Hodgkin lymphoma.

The chain joins TRBV7-9 to TRBJ2-3, with D perhaps matching TRBD1 (5 bases). Trimming removed 5 bases from V and 3 bases from J, with 18 bases in between. From germline, CDR1 is SEHNR and CDR2 FQNEAQ (reference sequence). The CDR3 extends over 16 amino acids. The CDR3 sequence is CASSPTVLSGTDTQYF. The CDR3 DNA sequence: TGTGCCAGCAGCCCAACAGTCCTCTCAGGGACAGATACGCAGTATTTT. Full variable domain (remainder filled in from reference TRBV7-9 and TRBJ2-3): DTGVSQNPRHKITKRGQNVTFRCDPISEHNRLYWYRQTLGQGPEFLTYFQNEAQLEKSRLLSDRFSAERPKGSFSTLEIQRTEQGDSAMYLCASSPTVLSGTDTQYFGPGTRLTVL.

The chain joins TRBV28 to TRBJ1-2, with D possibly TRBD1 on 6 matching bases. This CDR3 contains 12 residues. The ends were cut back, 11 bases at V and 3 bases at J, with 13 bases in the middle. Germline V gene lookup returns CDR1 MDHEN and CDR2 SYDVKM. The CDR3 bases are TGTGCCTATGGGGGGGCCTACTATGGCTACACCTTC. Translating it yields CAYGGAYYGYTF.

The V and J genes are TRBV5-8 and TRBJ2-3, with a tentative D call TRBD1 (5 bases). Germline V gene lookup returns CDR1 SGHTS and CDR2 YDEGEE. The CDR3 loop spans 16 amino acids. The germline V and J ends were trimmed by 4 bases and 0 bases, with 15 bases remaining between them. The CDR3, as DNA: TGTGCCAGCAGCCGCCCCAGGGATTGGAGCACAGATACGCAGTATTTT. Protein product: CASSRPRDWSTDTQYF. Complete variable domain (other parts from reference TRBV5-8 and TRBJ2-3): EAGVTQSPTHLIKTRGQQATLRCSPISGHTSVYWYQQALGLGLQFLLWYDEGEERNRGNFPPRFSGRQFPNYSSELNVNALELEDSALYLCASSRPRDWSTDTQYFGPGTRLTVL.

The chain has TRBV5-1 and TRBJ1-1; tentative D call: TRBD1 (6 bases). This CDR3 spans 18 amino acids. Germline lookup yields CDR1 SGHRS and CDR2 YFSETQ. Trimming pared 7 bases from V and 1 base from J, leaving 26 bases between. The CDR3 sequence is CASVRGSSSWGPNTEAFF. The DNA for the CDR3 is TGCGCCAGCGTCAGAGGGTCTTCTTCTTGGGGGCCGAACACTGAAGCTTTCTTT.

J is TRBJ2-5 and V is TRBV5-1; 11 nucleotides agree with TRBD2. The CDR3 has 15 residues. V dropped 4 bases and J dropped 2; count of bases not matched to a gene: 4. Germline assignment: CDR1 SGHRS and CDR2 YFSETQ. For the CDR3, the DNA is TGCGCCAGCAGCCCCGGGACTAGCGGACAAGAGACCCAGTACTTC. It encodes CASSPGTSGQETQYF. The entire variable domain, with the rest obtained from reference TRBV5-1 and TRBJ2-5, is as follows: KAGVTQTPRYLIKTRGQQVTLSCSPISGHRSVSWYQQTPGQGLQFLFEYFSETQRNKGNFPGRFSGRQFSNSRSEMNVSTLELGDSALYLCASSPGTSGQETQYFGPGTRLLVL.

The chain joins TRBV7-2 to TRBJ1-1; the D gene is possibly TRBD1 (6 bases). The V end was cut by 1 base, the J end by 1 base, with 22 bases between. The CDR3 loop spans 19 amino acids. Germline assignment: CDR1 SGHTA and CDR2 FQGNSA. The CDR3 loop is CASSLVPPGANNPNTEAFF. In DNA, the CDR3 is TGTGCCAGCAGCTTAGTTCCCCCGGGGGCAAATAATCCGAACACTGAAGCTTTCTTT.

This chain joins TRBV5-4 and TRBJ2-1, with 9 bases lining up with TRBD1. CDR1 is SGHNT, CDR2 YYREEE, per germline (reference sequence). The CDR3 covers 15 residues. The trim removed 0 bases at V and 6 bases at J, leaving 4 bases unmatched. The CDR3 here is CASSLVGTGLNEQFF. Written as DNA, the CDR3 is TGTGCCAGCAGCTTGGTAGGGACAGGGCTCAATGAGCAGTTCTTC.

The gene calls are TRBV10-2 and TRBJ1-6; D is uncertain. The germline V gene encodes CDR1 WSHSY and CDR2 SAAADI. The CDR3 consists of 14 residues. The germline V and J ends were trimmed by 11 bases and 0 bases, with 11 bases remaining between them. CDR3 DNA: TGCGCCGGCTTAAAGAGCTCCTATAATTCACCCCTCCACTTT. This sequence encodes CAGLKSSYNSPLHF.

The chain has TRBV7-8 and TRBJ2-2; D uncertain. Germline CDR1 reads SGHVS; CDR2 reads FQNEAQ. CDR3 size: 17 residues. V lost 2 bases and J 4 bases, leaving 17 bases between the germline ends. CDR3 DNA: TGTGCCAGCAGCTTACAAGTTTATAACCCGGGCACCGGGGAGCTGTTTTTT. It yields the protein CASSLQVYNPGTGELFF.

In its sample, this clone was seen a few times. This chain uses TRBV6-8 with TRBJ1-4; TRBD1 might be the D (5 bases). CDR1 is MNHGY and CDR2 is SAAAGT in the germline V gene. Between the trimmed V and J ends, which lost 6 bases and 8 bases, there was a span of 22 bases. The CDR3 length is 16 residues. The CDR3 nucleotides read TGTGCCAGCAGATGCCCCATCCTTGGGGGGAACGAAAAACTGTTTTTT. Translation gives CASRCPILGGNEKLFF.

This sequence joins TRBV30 and TRBJ2-3; unclear D gene. The CDR3 runs 16 residues. V dropped 0 bases and J dropped 1 base, with 14 bases sitting between them. The germline V gene encodes CDR1 GTSNPN and CDR2 SVGIG (reference sequence). DNA for the CDR3: TGTGCCTGGAGTGTACTGGTTAGACATGGCACAGATACGCAGTATTTT. As protein: CAWSVLVRHGTDTQYF.

This chain uses TRBV2 with TRBJ2-1; D tentatively reads TRBD1 or TRBD2 (6 bases each). This CDR3 region has 14 residues. Germline CDR1 and CDR2: SNHLY and FYNNEI. Trimming cost V 10 bases and J 6 bases, with 19 bases left between them. CDR3 loop: CAIPGGRLSNEQFF. The CDR3 DNA follows: TGTGCCATTCCCGGGGGCCGTCTTTCCAATGAGCAGTTCTTC.